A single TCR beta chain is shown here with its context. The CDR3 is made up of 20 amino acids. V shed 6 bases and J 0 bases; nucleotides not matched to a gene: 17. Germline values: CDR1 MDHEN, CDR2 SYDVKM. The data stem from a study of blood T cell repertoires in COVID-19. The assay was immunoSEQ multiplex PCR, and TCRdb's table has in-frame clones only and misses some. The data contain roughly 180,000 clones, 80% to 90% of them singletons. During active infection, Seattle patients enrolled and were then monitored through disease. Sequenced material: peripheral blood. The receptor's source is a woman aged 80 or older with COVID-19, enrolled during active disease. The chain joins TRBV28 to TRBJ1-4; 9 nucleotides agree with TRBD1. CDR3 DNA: TGTGCCAGCAGCTCAACCCTTCTGTGGACAGGGGAAGCAACTAATGAAAAACTGTTTTTT. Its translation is CASSSTLLWTGEATNEKLFF. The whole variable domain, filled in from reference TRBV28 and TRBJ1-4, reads DVKVTQSSRYLVKRTGEKVFLECVQDMDHENMFWYRQDPGLGLRLIYFSYDVKMKEKGDIPEGYSVSREKKERFSLILESASTNQTSMYLCASSSTLLWTGEATNEKLFFGSGTQLSVL.